These 32 T cell receptor beta chains came from one sample sequenced in a study of T cell repertoires in cytomegalovirus infection. Each CDR3 protein gets one entry after TCRdb re-called the reads with MiXCR. The profile shows roughly 100,000 distinct CDR3 sequences, 16% of them singletons. The sample taken for sequencing was PBMCs. These receptors came from a human donor in good health (CMV status not recorded). Some clones in this sample may be carry-over from other donors' samples.

This clonotype was recorded many times. V gene TRBV7-2 combines with J gene TRBJ2-5; possibly TRBD2 for D (5 bases). This CDR3 spans 14 amino acids. The germline CDR1 and CDR2 sequences are SGHTA and FQGNSA. Trimming stripped 1 base from V and 2 bases from J, with 8 bases between. The CDR3 bases are TGTGCCAGCAGCTTAGTTGGGAGTCAAGAGACCCAGTACTTC. Translation: CASSLVGSQETQYF. Together with reference TRBV7-2 and TRBJ2-5, the CDR3 gives the full variable domain: GAGVSQSPSNKVTEKGKDVELRCDPISGHTALYWYRQSLGQGLEFLIYFQGNSAPDKSGLPSDRFSAERTGGSVSTLTIQRTQQEDSAVYLCASSLVGSQETQYFGPGTRLLVL.

This clonotype was picked up many times. This sequence joins TRBV7-2 and TRBJ2-6; no clear D gene. Per the germline V gene, CDR1 is SGHTA and CDR2 is FQGNSA. The CDR3 covers 14 residues. V lost 6 bases and J lost 0, with 6 bases in between. The CDR3: CASRHRSGANVLTF. Written as DNA, the CDR3 is TGTGCCAGCAGACATCGCTCTGGGGCCAACGTCCTGACTTTC. Full variable domain (missing parts from reference TRBV7-2 and TRBJ2-6): GAGVSQSPSNKVTEKGKDVELRCDPISGHTALYWYRQSLGQGLEFLIYFQGNSAPDKSGLPSDRFSAERTGGSVSTLTIQRTQQEDSAVYLCASRHRSGANVLTFGAGSRLTVL.

Worth noting for this clonotype: A read error is possible here, since a much larger clone lies one base away. The chain is built from TRBV7-3 and TRBJ2-2; D possibly corresponds to TRBD1 (5 bases). The V gene lost 8 bases and the J gene lost 2 bases, with 12 bases spanning the gap. The CDR3 totals 14 residues. CDR1 and CDR2 (germline): SGHTA, FQGTGA. The chain's CDR3 is CASGRTSNTGELFF. The CDR3 DNA follows: TGTGCCAGCGGCCGGACAAGCAACACCGGGGAGCTGTTTTTT.

The chain has TRBV6-2 or TRBV6-3 and TRBJ2-1; TRBD1 matches at 8 bases. J was trimmed by 9 bases and V by 7 bases; bases with no gene match: 8. The CDR3 runs to 13 residues. Germline CDR1 reads MNHEY; CDR2 reads SVGEGT. The CDR3 reads CASTTGGLGEQFF. CDR3 DNA: TGTGCCAGCACTACAGGGGGATTAGGTGAGCAGTTCTTC.

This clonotype turned up a few times. The V gene is TRBV19, the J gene TRBJ2-1; D gene uncertain. Germline CDR1 LNHDA, CDR2 SQIVND (reference sequence). The ends were cut back, 3 bases at V and 6 bases at J, with 15 bases in the middle. The CDR3 is made up of 15 amino acids. The CDR3 spells CASSIRGGQFNEQFF. CDR3 DNA sequence: TGTGCCAGTAGTATCCGCGGTGGGCAGTTCAATGAGCAGTTCTTC.

The sample holds many counts of this clonotype. The V gene is TRBV2, the J gene TRBJ2-3; no definite D call. Germline values: CDR1 SNHLY, CDR2 FYNNEI. Trimming took 2 bases from V and 2 from J, leaving 8 bases between them. CDR3 size: 14 residues. The CDR3 loop is CASSELTYTDTQYF. In DNA, the CDR3 is TGTGCCAGCAGTGAATTAACCTACACAGATACGCAGTATTTT.

V is TRBV28 and J is TRBJ2-7; the D call may be TRBD1 or TRBD2 (5 bases each). Germline CDR1 MDHEN, CDR2 SYDVKM. V was clipped by 4 bases and J by 2 bases, with 15 bases between them. The CDR3 is 15 residues long. Written as DNA, the CDR3 is TGTGCCAGCAGTTCGCCGGGACGGGGAGCCTACGAGCAGTACTTC. Its translation is CASSSPGRGAYEQYF.

This clonotype came up a few times. The rearrangement joins TRBV7-9 to TRBJ1-1; TRBD1 matches 8 bases. Looked up from germline, CDR1 is SEHNR and CDR2 is FQNEAQ (reference sequence). The V segment lost 7 bases and the J segment 1 base; nucleotides outside the gene matches: 11. This CDR3 has 16 amino acids. The CDR3 DNA follows: TGTGCCAGCACTAAAGGACAGGGCCTAAAGAACACTGAAGCTTTCTTT. The encoded protein is CASTKGQGLKNTEAFF. The full variable domain, its missing parts supplied by reference TRBV7-9 and TRBJ1-1, is DTGVSQNPRHKITKRGQNVTFRCDPISEHNRLYWYRQTLGQGPEFLTYFQNEAQLEKSRLLSDRFSAERPKGSFSTLEIQRTEQGDSAMYLCASTKGQGLKNTEAFFGQGTRLTVV.

A remark on this clonotype: Just one base apart from a much larger clone, this may be a read error. The V gene is TRBV12-3 or TRBV12-4, the J gene TRBJ1-5; TRBD1 matches 7 bases. The CDR3 consists of 15 residues. The CDR3 reads CASTRGGQSNQPHHF. In DNA, the CDR3 is TGTGCCAGCACCCGGGGGGGACAGAGCAATCAGCCCCATCATTTT.

This clonotype was seen at least ten times. A read error may produce the germline difference seen at one junction end. The chain carries TRBV7-2 and TRBJ2-4; a possible D gene is TRBD1 (5 bases). The germline V gene has CDR1 SGHTA and CDR2 FQGNSA. CDR3 length: 12 residues. The CDR3 bases are TGTGCCAGCAGCTACCACAGGAGTCGGCCCTCCTTC. Translation: CASSYHRSRPSF.

This clonotype was seen a handful of times. The V and J genes are TRBV29-1 and TRBJ2-5, with a possible D match to TRBD2 (6 bases). The germline V gene has CDR1 SQVTM and CDR2 ANQGSEA. CDR3 length: 11 residues. Trimming took off 6 bases at V and 3 bases at J, with 8 bases between the two ends. CDR3 sequence reads: CSVTREETQYF. Written as DNA, the CDR3 is TGCAGCGTGACTAGGGAAGAGACCCAGTACTTC. The variable domain in full, with the rest retrieved from reference TRBV29-1 and TRBJ2-5, is SAVISQKPSRDICQRGTSLTIQCQVDSQVTMMFWYRQQPGQSLTLIATANQGSEATYESGFVIDKFPISRPNLTFSTLTVSNMSPEDSSIYLCSVTREETQYFGPGTRLLVL.

This clonotype was picked up a small number of times. This chain's CDR3 is CAWSAHRGRGYEQYF. CDR3 DNA sequence: TGTGCCTGGAGTGCCCACCGGGGCAGGGGCTACGAGCAGTACTTC. The chain recombines TRBV30 with TRBJ2-7, with D tentatively TRBD1 (6 bases). The germline gives CDR1 GTSNPN, CDR2 SVGIG (reference sequence). Trimming pared 1 base from V and 3 bases from J, leaving 16 bases between. The CDR3 is 15 residues long. Variable domain in full (rest from reference TRBV30 and TRBJ2-7): SQTIHQWPATLVQPVGSPLSLECTVEGTSNPNLYWYRQAAGRGLQLLFYSVGIGQISSEVPQNLSASRPQDRQFILSSKKLLLSDSGFYLCAWSAHRGRGYEQYFGPGTRLTVT.

The table lists this clonotype with a few counts. The chain couples TRBV12-3 or TRBV12-4 to TRBJ1-5; D gene uncertain. This CDR3 has 13 residues. The V end lost 7 bases, the J end lost 3 bases, and 10 bases lay between the germline ends. DNA of the CDR3: TGTGCCAGCAAAGGCAACTCCAATCAGCCCCAGCATTTT. It yields the protein CASKGNSNQPQHF.

This clonotype was observed a few times. V usage is TRBV7-8 and J usage is TRBJ2-7; no definite D call. The CDR3 loop spans 11 amino acids. V shed 5 bases and J shed 6 bases, with 8 bases lying between them. Germline lookup yields CDR1 SGHVS and CDR2 FQNEAQ. The CDR3 DNA is TGTGCCAGCAGCCCTAGTTCCGAGCAGTACTTC. Protein: CASSPSSEQYF.

This clonotype has more than one count but fewer than ten. The chain recombines TRBV2 with TRBJ1-5; D is possibly TRBD1 (6 bases). In germline, CDR1 is SNHLY, CDR2 FYNNEI. The CDR3 has 15 residues. V lost 4 bases and J lost 0, with 10 bases in between. CDR3 protein: CASSVRTASNQPQHF. The CDR3 DNA sequence: TGTGCCAGCAGTGTTAGGACAGCTAGCAATCAGCCCCAGCATTTT.

This clonotype has a count of ten or more. J is TRBJ1-2 and V is TRBV10-3, with unresolved D. The CDR3 is made up of 13 amino acids. CDR1 ENHRY and CDR2 SYGVKD come from the germline V gene. The V end lost 6 bases, the J end lost 7 bases, and 15 bases lay between the germline ends. CDR3 nucleotides: TGTGCCATCAGCGATAGGGCGTACGCTGGCTACACCTTC. It specifies CAISDRAYAGYTF.

This chain uses TRBV5-5 with TRBJ1-5; TRBD1 is a possible D gene (6 bases). The CDR3 sequence is 16 residues long. Germline V gene lookup returns CDR1 SGHKS and CDR2 YYEKEE (reference sequence). V gave up 4 bases and J gave up 2 bases, with 16 bases separating them. The CDR3 protein is CASSRTVGAGNQPQHF. The CDR3 bases are TGTGCCAGCAGCCGCACCGTGGGGGCTGGCAATCAGCCCCAGCATTTT.

This clonotype has more than one count but fewer than ten. This sequence joins TRBV12-3 or TRBV12-4 and TRBJ2-1, with D possibly TRBD1 on 6 matching bases. The CDR3 has 13 residues. V lost 5 bases to trimming and J lost 5 bases, with 10 bases between them. The CDR3 sequence is CASSKDSNNEQFF. CDR3 DNA: TGTGCCAGCAGTAAGGACAGTAACAATGAGCAGTTCTTC.

V and J are TRBV11-2 and TRBJ2-3; the D is unclear. The CDR3 runs to 16 residues. The ends were cut back, 1 base at V and 5 bases at J, with 16 bases in the middle. CDR1 and CDR2 (germline): SGHAT, FQNNGV. CDR3: CASSLVEASLIDTQYF. As DNA, the CDR3 is TGTGCCAGCAGCTTAGTTGAGGCGTCCCTCATAGATACGCAGTATTTT. The full variable domain, rest sourced from reference TRBV11-2 and TRBJ2-3, is EAGVAQSPRYKIIEKRQSVAFWCNPISGHATLYWYQQILGQGPKLLIQFQNNGVVDDSQLPKDRFSAERLKGVDSTLKIQPAKLEDSAVYLCASSLVEASLIDTQYFGPGTRLTVL.

The gene calls are TRBV7-3 and TRBJ2-3, with 9 bases aligning to TRBD2. Germline-derived CDR1 and CDR2 are SGHTA and FQGTGA. There are 14 residues in the CDR3. V lost 5 bases and J lost 5; bases outside the gene matches: 5. CDR3 coding DNA: TGTGCCAGCAGCGCCAGCGGGGGGATAGATACGCAGTATTTT. Its translation: CASSASGGIDTQYF. Full variable domain (rest looked up from reference TRBV7-3 and TRBJ2-3): GAGVSQTPSNKVTEKGKYVELRCDPISGHTALYWYRQSLGQGPEFLIYFQGTGAADDSGLPNDRFFAVRPEGSVSTLKIQRTERGDSAVYLCASSASGGIDTQYFGPGTRLTVL.

This clonotype has ten or more counts. V usage is TRBV7-3 and J usage is TRBJ2-3, with D uncertain. V lost 0 bases to trimming and J lost 6 bases, with 13 bases between them. This CDR3 is built from 15 residues. CDR1 is SGHTA, CDR2 FQGTGA, per germline. The CDR3 DNA reads TGTGCCAGCAGCTTAACACCAAATCCCCGCGATACGCAGTATTTT. Translating it yields CASSLTPNPRDTQYF. The entire variable domain, with the rest obtained from reference TRBV7-3 and TRBJ2-3, is as follows: GAGVSQTPSNKVTEKGKYVELRCDPISGHTALYWYRQSLGQGPEFLIYFQGTGAADDSGLPNDRFFAVRPEGSVSTLKIQRTERGDSAVYLCASSLTPNPRDTQYFGPGTRLTVL.

There are many counts of this clonotype. The chain employs TRBV7-3 and TRBJ1-1, with D possibly TRBD1 on 5 matching bases. Germline V CDR1 and CDR2: SGHTA, FQGTGA. The CDR3 runs to 13 residues. V lost 2 bases and J lost 7, with 11 bases in between. In DNA, the CDR3 is TGTGCCAGCAGCTTAGCAGGGTGGGGTGAAGCTTTCTTT. This codes for CASSLAGWGEAFF.

The V gene is TRBV7-9, the J gene TRBJ2-1; D is undetermined. Germline lookup yields CDR1 SEHNR and CDR2 FQNEAQ (reference sequence). This CDR3 contains 14 residues. The V end lost 0 bases, the J end lost 6 bases, and 9 bases lay between the germline ends. The CDR3 DNA follows: TGTGCCAGCAGCTTAGCTCATTCCATCAATGAGCAGTTCTTC. The encoded protein is CASSLAHSINEQFF.

At least ten counts were recorded for this clonotype. The chain combines TRBV7-2 with TRBJ2-3; TRBD1 aligns across 7 bases. Germline CDR1 SGHTA, CDR2 FQGNSA. The junction had 9 bases not matched to a gene; V was cut back by 5 bases and J by 7 bases. The CDR3 is 14 amino acids. The CDR3 sequence: CASSLRQGANTQYF. The CDR3 nucleotides read TGTGCCAGCAGCCTCCGACAGGGCGCGAATACGCAGTATTTT.

The CDR3 loop reads CSVESGDTYEQYF. The CDR3 bases are TGCAGCGTTGAGTCTGGGGATACCTACGAGCAGTACTTC. The rearrangement joins TRBV29-1 to TRBJ2-7, with D hard to call. The germline V and J ends were trimmed by 3 bases and 2 bases, with 11 bases remaining between them. CDR1 is SQVTM, CDR2 ANQGSEA, per germline. This CDR3 comprises 13 residues.

Many counts were recorded for this clonotype. The chain links TRBV7-8 to TRBJ2-2; D is perhaps TRBD2 (7 bases). The V end was cut by 5 bases, the J end by 4 bases, with 14 bases between. CDR1 is SGHVS, CDR2 FQNEAQ, per germline. This CDR3 has 15 amino acids. The CDR3 DNA sequence: TGTGCCAGCAGCGGGCAGGGAGGGGGCACCGGGGAGCTGTTTTTT. Protein: CASSGQGGGTGELFF.

This clonotype showed up many times. The gene calls are TRBV7-8 and TRBJ1-2, with no clear D. V gave up 5 bases and J gave up 4 bases, with 11 bases separating them. The V gene's germline CDR1 is SGHVS and CDR2 FQNEAQ. CDR3 length equals 13 residues. The CDR3 DNA follows: TGTGCCAGCAGCACGGACCGAACCTATGGCTACACCTTC. Its protein product is CASSTDRTYGYTF.

The sample holds a few counts of this clonotype. CDR3: CASSLTSGGARETQYF. In nucleotides, the CDR3 is TGTGCCAGCAGTTTAACTAGCGGGGGGGCCAGAGAGACCCAGTACTTC. The J gene is TRBJ2-5, the V gene TRBV12-3 or TRBV12-4; 13 nucleotides agree with TRBD2. J lost 4 bases, V lost 2 bases, and 4 bases had no gene match. This CDR3 has 16 residues.

Many counts were recorded for this clonotype. The rearrangement joins TRBV4-1 to TRBJ1-5; 9 bases fit TRBD1. CDR3 length: 15 residues. The V and J ends lost 2 bases and 7 bases, in that order; junction bases with no gene match: 6. Germline CDR1 MGHRA, CDR2 YSYEKL. DNA of the CDR3: TGCGCCAGCAGCCAACCGGGACAGGGTAACCAGCCCCAGCATTTT. This encodes CASSQPGQGNQPQHF.

Concerning this clonotype itself: A clone one base away is much larger, so this may be a read error. The chain couples TRBV7-3 to TRBJ1-1, with D possibly TRBD1 on 5 matching bases. CDR3 length: 16 residues. The germline V gene has CDR1 SGHTA and CDR2 FQGTGA. The ends were cut back, 4 bases at V and 4 bases at J, with 19 bases in the middle. DNA for the CDR3: TGTGCCAGCAGCTCATCGTCGCAGGGAGGCGGCACTGAAGCTTTCTTT. Translation gives CASSSSSQGGGTEAFF.

This clonotype occurred many times. The chain couples TRBV18 to TRBJ1-4; unclear D gene. Between the trimmed V and J ends, which lost 0 bases and 2 bases, there was a span of 10 bases. Germline lookup yields CDR1 KGHSH and CDR2 LQKENI. The CDR3 sequence is 16 residues long. The CDR3 here is CASSPPGPWTNEKLFF. The DNA of the CDR3 is TGTGCCAGCTCACCACCTGGCCCATGGACTAATGAAAAACTGTTTTTT.

This clonotype was detected many times. This chain uses TRBV20-1 with TRBJ2-6; D possibly matches TRBD1 or TRBD2 (5 bases each). This CDR3 spans 17 amino acids. The V and J ends lost 0 bases and 1 base respectively, with 13 bases between them. Germline CDR1 and CDR2: DFQATT and SNEGSKA (reference sequence). CDR3 in amino acids: CSARDLRDLSGANVLTF. CDR3 nucleotides: TGCAGTGCTAGAGATCTTAGGGACCTGTCTGGGGCCAACGTCCTGACTTTC.